The 23 T cell receptor beta chains listed next were all sequenced from one sample in a study of response to subunit inactivated influenza vaccine. MiXCR, applied by TCRdb to the RT-PCR reads, yields one record per CDR3 protein. The table lists around 650,000 distinct CDR3 sequences, 15% to 18% of them singletons, with roughly 12% in the top ten. The sample was PBMCs from blood, taken about 12 days after vaccination. Source of these receptors: a man in his fifties or sixties who received an inactivated influenza vaccine.

This clonotype was found a few times. The genes are TRBV28 and TRBJ1-2, with D possibly TRBD1 on 6 matching bases. The V gene lost 6 bases and the J gene lost 6 bases, with 11 bases spanning the gap. The length of the CDR3 is 12 residues. Germline-derived CDR1 and CDR2 are MDHEN and SYDVKM. The CDR3 protein is CASRTNRDGYTF. In DNA form, the CDR3 reads TGTGCCAGCAGAACCAACAGGGATGGCTACACCTTC.

The rearrangement uses TRBV7-2 and TRBJ2-7; TRBD2 agrees at 7 bases. Germline lookup yields CDR1 SGHTA and CDR2 FQGNSA. Trimming took 6 bases from V and 4 from J; bases not matched to a gene: 9. This CDR3 has 14 amino acids. The CDR3 is CASSREGRSYEQYF. The DNA for the CDR3 is TGTGCCAGCAGTAGGGAGGGAAGGTCGTACGAGCAGTACTTC. Filled out from reference TRBV7-2 and TRBJ2-7, the complete variable domain reads GAGVSQSPSNKVTEKGKDVELRCDPISGHTALYWYRQSLGQGLEFLIYFQGNSAPDKSGLPSDRFSAERTGGSVSTLTIQRTQQEDSAVYLCASSREGRSYEQYFGPGTRLTVT.

The rearrangement links TRBV7-8 to TRBJ2-7; tentatively, D is TRBD2 (5 bases). The CDR3 is 14 amino acids. Germline V gene lookup returns CDR1 SGHVS and CDR2 FQNEAQ. The V end was cut by 1 base, the J end by 3 bases, with 10 bases between. CDR3 nucleotide sequence: TGTGCCAGCAGCTTAGGGCGGGCCCTCTACGAGCAGTACTTC. Its protein product is CASSLGRALYEQYF.

The rearrangement links TRBV4-1 to TRBJ1-4; no definite D call. Germline V CDR1 and CDR2: MGHRA, YSYEKL. Trimming removed 8 bases at V and 5 bases at J, with 12 bases between. The CDR3 contains 13 residues. In nucleotides, the CDR3 is TGCGCCAGCGGTCCAGGTGCAAATGAAAAACTGTTTTTT. This sequence encodes CASGPGANEKLFF.

The sample holds a few counts of this clonotype. The V gene is TRBV6-2 or TRBV6-3, the J gene TRBJ2-1, with TRBD2 matching 8 bases. The J segment lost 7 bases and the V segment lost 5 bases, leaving 13 bases of the junction unmatched. CDR1 and CDR2 from the germline V gene are MNHEY and SVGEGT. The CDR3 runs to 16 residues. DNA for the CDR3: TGTGCCAGCAGTAAGATCCTAGCGGGCCTGGGGAATGAGCAGTTCTTC. This sequence encodes CASSKILAGLGNEQFF.

This chain joins TRBV5-1 and TRBJ1-6; a weak D match, TRBD1 (5 bases). Germline V gene sequence: CDR1 SGHRS, CDR2 YFSETQ. CDR3 length: 17 residues. Trimming stripped 3 bases from V and 0 bases from J, with 13 bases between. In DNA form, the CDR3 reads TGCGCCAGCAGCTCCGAGGCAGGGAGCTCCTATAATTCACCCCTCCACTTT. Encoded protein: CASSSEAGSSYNSPLHF.

This chain joins TRBV18 and TRBJ1-3, with D perhaps matching TRBD1 (5 bases). The V gene lost 3 bases and the J gene lost 3 bases, with 15 bases spanning the gap. CDR3 size: 16 residues. Germline V CDR1 and CDR2: KGHSH, LQKENI. Here the CDR3 reads CASSPSTGWNGNTIYF. CDR3 nucleotide sequence: TGTGCCAGCTCACCCTCCACAGGATGGAATGGAAACACCATATATTTT.

This clonotype was counted a few times. Its ends do not fully match the called genes, so a read error is possible. The rearrangement links TRBV6-1 to TRBJ1-6; D remains unclear. Germline-derived CDR1 and CDR2 are MNHNS and SASEGT. The length of the CDR3 is 16 residues. The DNA of the CDR3 is TGTGCCAGCAGTGATGTGTGGCGGCTTAGTAATACACCCCTCCACTTT. This encodes CASSDVWRLSNTPLHF.

In its sample, this clonotype was seen a few times. This chain links TRBV7-2 with TRBJ2-1; TRBD2 matches 11 bases. The germline CDR1 and CDR2 sequences are SGHTA and FQGNSA. The CDR3 is 16 residues long. The junction had 9 bases not matched to a gene; V was cut back by 5 bases and J by 6 bases. The CDR3 reads CASSPVSGRVRNEQFF. The CDR3 region has the DNA TGTGCCAGCAGCCCGGTTAGCGGGAGGGTCCGCAATGAGCAGTTCTTC.

This clonotype was observed a handful of times. This chain links TRBV4-3 with TRBJ2-1; the D call may be TRBD1 or TRBD2 (5 bases each). CDR1 and CDR2 (germline): LGHNA, YSLEER. This CDR3 contains 18 residues. Trimming cost V 4 bases and J 4 bases, with 23 bases left between them. The CDR3 coding sequence is TGCGCCAGCAGCCCCTACAACCCAAGGGACGATGGGTACAATGAGCAGTTCTTC. Translation: CASSPYNPRDDGYNEQFF.

This clonotype was recorded at least ten times. The chain employs TRBV5-1 and TRBJ2-2, with 7 bases lining up with TRBD1. The CDR3 extends over 15 amino acids. Germline values: CDR1 SGHRS, CDR2 YFSETQ. The V and J ends lost 0 bases and 1 base, in that order; junction bases with no gene match: 0. The CDR3 loop is CASSLGQGNTGELFF. CDR3 sequence (DNA): TGCGCCAGCAGCTTGGGACAGGGGAACACCGGGGAGCTGTTTTTT.

This chain uses TRBV7-2 with TRBJ2-5; unclear D gene. V lost 2 bases to trimming and J lost 5 bases, with 9 bases between them. Germline V gene sequence: CDR1 SGHTA, CDR2 FQGNSA. This CDR3 is built from 13 residues. The CDR3 here is CASSLCVRETQYF. The CDR3 nucleotides read TGTGCCAGCAGCTTATGCGTACGGGAGACCCAGTACTTC.

There are a few counts of this clonotype. The chain recombines TRBV7-3 with TRBJ2-3; D tentatively reads TRBD1 or TRBD2 (6 bases each). CDR3 length: 15 residues. Per germline, CDR1 SGHTA and CDR2 FQGTGA. V was clipped by 5 bases and J by 1 base, with 13 bases between them. As DNA, the CDR3 is TGTGCCAGCAGCCATACGGGGGCCCGCACAGATACGCAGTATTTT. Protein: CASSHTGARTDTQYF.

There are a few counts of this clonotype. The chain combines TRBV20-1 with TRBJ2-1; 8 bases map to TRBD1. The CDR3 is 16 amino acids. Germline assignment: CDR1 DFQATT and CDR2 SNEGSKA (reference sequence). With V trimmed by 1 base and J by 5 bases, 10 bases remained unmatched. The CDR3 DNA sequence: TGCAGTGCTAGAGGAATCGCAGGGGGCGCCCACAATGAGCAGTTCTTC. This sequence encodes CSARGIAGGAHNEQFF.

This clonotype was recorded a few times. The gene calls are TRBV6-2 or TRBV6-3 and TRBJ2-5; no reliable D call. The CDR3 totals 16 residues. Trimming removed 0 bases at V and 5 bases at J, with 16 bases between. Germline-derived CDR1 and CDR2 are MNHEY and SVGEGT. CDR3 coding DNA: TGTGCCAGCAGTTACTCGGTCGGGTCCCTCAGGGAGACCCAGTACTTC. Its protein product is CASSYSVGSLRETQYF.

The chain carries TRBV30 and TRBJ2-2, with D tentatively TRBD1 (5 bases). Germline loops: CDR1 GTSNPN, CDR2 SVGIG (reference sequence). The CDR3 has 12 residues. Trimming shortened V by 5 bases and J by 8 bases, and 12 bases separated the two germline ends. In nucleotides, the CDR3 is TGTGCCTGGGTTAGGGGCGAGGGGGAGCTGTTTTTT. This sequence encodes CAWVRGEGELFF.

The chain couples TRBV5-6 to TRBJ2-1; D tentatively reads TRBD1 or TRBD2 (5 bases each). The CDR3 contains 15 residues. Germline-derived CDR1 and CDR2 are SGHDT and YYEEEE. Trimming cost V 0 bases and J 9 bases, with 16 bases left between them. Written as DNA, the CDR3 is TGTGCCAGCAGCTTGGGCCCCCGGGACCCCGGTGAGCAGTTCTTC. It yields the protein CASSLGPRDPGEQFF.

This clonotype was observed at least ten times. The chain uses TRBV7-8 and TRBJ2-3, with TRBD1 as a possible D gene (6 bases). This CDR3 spans 15 amino acids. The germline CDR1 and CDR2 sequences are SGHVS and FQNEAQ. V was cut by 2 bases and J by 2 bases, with 11 bases left in between. The CDR3 region has the DNA TGTGCCAGCAGCTTACTACAGGGCAACACAGATACGCAGTATTTT. Residues: CASSLLQGNTDTQYF.

This clonotype occurred a few times. The rearrangement joins TRBV5-1 to TRBJ2-7, with 11 bases aligning to TRBD1. The trim removed 4 bases at V and 7 bases at J, leaving 13 bases unmatched. From germline, CDR1 is SGHRS and CDR2 YFSETQ. The CDR3 consists of 16 residues. DNA for the CDR3: TGCGCCAGCAGCCAACAAGTAGGACAGGGGGCCGGTGAGCAGTACTTC. Encoded protein: CASSQQVGQGAGEQYF.

This clonotype appeared once. This may be a read error, as it is one base from a much larger clone. The chain links TRBV5-5 to TRBJ1-1; D is unclear. Trimming cost V 4 bases and J 5 bases, with 9 bases left between them. Germline values: CDR1 SGHKS, CDR2 YYEKEE (reference sequence). The CDR3 runs to 12 residues. The CDR3 DNA sequence: TGTGCCAGCAGCATCGGGTGGACTGAAGCTTTCTTT. Translation gives CASSIGWTEAFF.

There are a few counts of this clonotype. The chain uses TRBV7-9 and TRBJ1-5; the D is unclear. CDR1 is SEHNR, CDR2 FQNEAQ, per germline (reference sequence). Between the trimmed V and J ends, which lost 5 bases and 5 bases, there was a span of 10 bases. The CDR3 consists of 13 residues. CDR3 nucleotides: TGTGCCAGCAGCGACGACCCGTATCAGCCCCAGCATTTT. It codes for CASSDDPYQPQHF.

This clonotype was counted between two and nine times. The junction shows a germline mismatch at one end, possibly a read error. The rearrangement joins TRBV29-1 to TRBJ2-5, with D hard to call. There are 10 residues in the CDR3. Germline CDR1 reads SQVTM; CDR2 reads ANQGSEA. The chain's CDR3 is CSLYHETQYF. The CDR3 bases are TGCAGCCTCTACCACGAGACCCAGTACTTC.

In this sample, this clonotype turned up once. It is likely a read error, because the conserved phenylalanine at the end of the CDR3 is missing. The rearrangement joins TRBV25-1 to TRBJ1-1; no reliable D call. The CDR3 covers 12 residues. Germline V gene lookup returns CDR1 MGHDK and CDR2 SYGVNS. V lost 2 bases to trimming and J lost 4 bases, with 5 bases between them. CDR3 region: CASSERGTEAFI. In DNA form, the CDR3 reads TGTGCCAGCAGTGAACGGGGCACTGAAGCTTTCATT.